This T cell receptor beta chain came from a study of naive and memory T cell subsets. General observations from the study: Potentially, T cell activation and differentiation skew this RNA-based measurement.

A UMI-containing oligonucleotide was joined by 3' ligation to the TCR cDNA template. Whole-blood samples were around 2.5 ml of peripheral blood from healthy adult volunteers. Cells were not sorted; total RNA input targeted roughly 1 to 1,100 ng. The SP2 primer and nested alpha and beta constant region primers amplified ligated cDNA in four rounds. Blood and skin TCR RNA was reverse transcribed with alpha and beta constant primers. TCRdb redid the calling of the UMI-ligation and nested PCR reads with MiXCR, one entry per CDR3 protein. The repertoire includes about 25,000 distinct CDR3 sequences, roughly 5.2% of them detected once, and 7% to 8% sits in the top ten. In its sample, this clonotype was seen a few times. Antigen: not known. The junction departs from the called germline gene at one end, perhaps through a read error. The CDR3 spans 16 residues. CDR1 and CDR2 (germline): MNHNY, SVGAGI (reference sequence).

The source material was blood. The sequence derives from an adult in good health. This chain connects TRBV6-6 to TRBJ1-2; possibly TRBD1 for D (6 bases). CDR3 in amino acids: CASSRGGGAQGYGDTF. CDR3 nucleotide sequence: TGTGCCAGCAGTCGAGGGGGGGGGGCGCAGGGCTATGGCGACACCTTC.